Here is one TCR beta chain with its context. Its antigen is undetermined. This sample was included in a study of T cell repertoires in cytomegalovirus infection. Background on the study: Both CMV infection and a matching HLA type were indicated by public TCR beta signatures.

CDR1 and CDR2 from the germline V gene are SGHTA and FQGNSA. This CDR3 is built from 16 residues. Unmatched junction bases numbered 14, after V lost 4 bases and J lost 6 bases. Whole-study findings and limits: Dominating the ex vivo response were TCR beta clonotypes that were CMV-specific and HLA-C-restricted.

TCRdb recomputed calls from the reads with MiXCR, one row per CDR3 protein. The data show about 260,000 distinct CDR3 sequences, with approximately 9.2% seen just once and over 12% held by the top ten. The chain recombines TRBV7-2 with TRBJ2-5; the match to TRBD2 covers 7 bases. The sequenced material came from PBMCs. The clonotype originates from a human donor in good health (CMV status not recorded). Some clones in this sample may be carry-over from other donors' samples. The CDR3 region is CASSWSSSGGSKTQYF. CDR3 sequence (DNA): TGTGCCAGCAGCTGGAGTAGTTCGGGGGGAAGCAAGACCCAGTACTTC.